A single T cell receptor (beta chain) is shown here with its context. This sample stems from a study of control samples from healthy donors and cancer patients. Germline CDR1 is MNHEY and CDR2 is SVGEGT. J lost 5 bases, V lost 2 bases, and 6 bases had no gene match. The CDR3 loop spans 16 amino acids. Sequencing was performed with immunoSEQ multiplex PCR; in TCRdb, only in-frame clones are kept and a portion is missing. Among just over 80,000 clones listed, around 94% were seen once. This clonotype was obtained from a woman between 18 and 29 years old in good health. The V gene is TRBV6-2 or TRBV6-3, the J gene TRBJ2-1; 10 bases are shared with TRBD2. The material sequenced was blood. The CDR3 protein is CASSYPEREGNNEQFF. The CDR3, as DNA: TGTGCCAGCAGTTACCCTGAGCGGGAGGGCAACAATGAGCAGTTCTTC.